Listed here are 31 T cell receptor beta chains from one sample, sequenced in a study of blood T cell repertoires in COVID-19 (TCRdb year 2020). The library was produced with the immunoSEQ multiplex PCR assay. This is the immuneACCESS table as TCRdb keeps it, with only in-frame sequences that have V and J called. A part of the clones is gone; compared with another copy, unresolved V genes explain less than half, and the rest is unexplained. Across this sample there are 250,000 or so clones, with nearly 90% seen only once. 10% to 12% of the sample comes from the top ten. The sequencing input was PBMCs or T cells enriched from blood (not recorded which). The receptors were sampled from a man aged 25-45 years who had recovered from COVID-19.

The chain uses TRBV27 and TRBJ2-1, with 9 bases aligning to TRBD2. Trimming took 3 bases from V and 2 from J; bases not matched to a gene: 2. CDR3 length: 15 amino acids. The germline CDR1 and CDR2 sequences are MNHEY and SMNVEV (reference sequence). The CDR3 DNA follows: TGTGCCAGCAGTTTGCGCGGGAGGGCCTACAATGAGCAGTTCTTC. It encodes CASSLRGRAYNEQFF.

This chain links TRBV10-3 with TRBJ1-1; D may be TRBD1 (5 bases). The CDR3 is made up of 13 amino acids. V lost 6 bases and J lost 1, with 9 bases in between. Per the germline V gene, CDR1 is ENHRY and CDR2 is SYGVKD. CDR3 sequence: CAISSTGNTEAFF. CDR3 DNA: TGTGCCATCAGCTCAACAGGGAACACTGAAGCTTTCTTT.

The chain combines TRBV7-9 with TRBJ2-1, with D possibly TRBD2 on 6 matching bases. This CDR3 has 15 residues. V gave up 5 bases and J gave up 0 bases, with 11 bases separating them. Germline V gives CDR1 SEHNR, CDR2 FQNEAQ (reference sequence). The CDR3 spells CASSHVGGSYNEQFF. The CDR3 DNA reads as TGTGCCAGCAGCCACGTGGGGGGCTCCTACAATGAGCAGTTCTTC.

The gene calls are TRBV4-2 and TRBJ2-5, with 11 bases matching TRBD2. V was clipped by 0 bases and J by 2 bases; unmatched bases: 5. The CDR3 contains 17 residues. The V gene's germline CDR1 is LGHNA and CDR2 YNFKEQ. CDR3 amino acids: CASSQELVAGGQETQYF. CDR3 coding DNA: TGTGCCAGCAGCCAAGAGTTAGTAGCGGGGGGGCAAGAGACCCAGTACTTC.

The V call is TRBV28, the J call TRBJ2-3; 14 nucleotides align to TRBD2. In germline, CDR1 is MDHEN, CDR2 SYDVKM. Germline trimming cut 5 bases from V and 2 bases from J; bases unmatched to any gene: 12. This CDR3 comprises 19 residues. The CDR3 DNA reads as TGTGCCAGCAGTCTTCCGGGACTAGCGGGAGAACTGATCACAGATACGCAGTATTTT. It yields the protein CASSLPGLAGELITDTQYF.

V and J are TRBV7-9 and TRBJ2-7; tentative D call: TRBD1 (5 bases). Trimming removed 0 bases at V and 5 bases at J, with 14 bases between. The V gene's germline CDR1 is SEHNR and CDR2 FQNEAQ (reference sequence). This CDR3 contains 15 residues. The CDR3 region is CASSLAQGRADEQYF. CDR3 in DNA: TGTGCCAGCAGCTTAGCGCAGGGCAGGGCAGACGAGCAGTACTTC.

The rearrangement links TRBV29-1 to TRBJ2-6; D perhaps matches TRBD1 (6 bases). Germline loops: CDR1 SQVTM, CDR2 ANQGSEA. The length of the CDR3 is 18 residues. V lost 6 bases and J 2 bases, leaving 23 bases between the germline ends. The CDR3 bases are TGCAGCGTACCGGCAACAGGGTTCAGAGCTGCTGGGGCCAACGTCCTGACTTTC. Amino acids: CSVPATGFRAAGANVLTF.

This clone was seen a single time. CDR3 coding DNA: TGCGCCAGCAGCCAAGTACCAGCGGATGAGCAGTTCTTC. Protein: CASSQVPADEQFF. The rearrangement uses TRBV4-1 and TRBJ2-1, with D maybe TRBD2 (5 bases). Germline CDR1 MGHRA, CDR2 YSYEKL. Trimming took 1 base from V and 8 from J, leaving 9 bases between them. This CDR3 contains 13 residues.

With respect to this clone: A much larger clone lies one base from this, so it may be a read error. Distinct nucleotide sequences in the sample also encode this CDR3. The J gene is TRBJ1-5, the V gene TRBV7-4; D possibly corresponds to TRBD1 (5 bases). This CDR3 is 17 amino acids long. V was pared by 5 bases and J by 1 base, with 18 bases between. Germline assignment: CDR1 SGHVT and CDR2 SQSDAQ. CDR3 DNA sequence: TGTGCCAGCAGCGCCGCAAACGGGGGGGGGAGCAATCAGCCCCAGCATTTT. It specifies CASSAANGGGSNQPQHF.

The chain couples TRBV5-6 to TRBJ2-1, with D perhaps matching TRBD1 (5 bases). This CDR3 is 16 amino acids long. The V end was cut by 0 bases, the J end by 2 bases, with 12 bases between. Germline values: CDR1 SGHDT, CDR2 YYEEEE. The CDR3 sequence is CASSLEGSKAYNEQFF. The CDR3 DNA follows: TGTGCCAGCAGCTTGGAGGGGTCCAAAGCCTACAATGAGCAGTTCTTC. Filled out from reference TRBV5-6 and TRBJ2-1, the complete variable domain reads DAGVTQSPTHLIKTRGQQVTLRCSPKSGHDTVSWYQQALGQGPQFIFQYYEEEERQRGNFPDRFSGHQFPNYSSELNVNALLLGDSALYLCASSLEGSKAYNEQFFGPGTRLTVL.

The rearrangement joins TRBV19 to TRBJ1-2; 11 bases match TRBD1. CDR3 length: 13 amino acids. Looked up from germline, CDR1 is LNHDA and CDR2 is SQIVND (reference sequence). Losses at the gene ends were 5 bases for V and 6 bases for J; bases not matched to a gene: 2. CDR3 residues: CASSWGQGDGYTF. The CDR3, as DNA: TGTGCCAGTAGTTGGGGACAGGGGGATGGCTACACCTTC.

V is TRBV27 and J is TRBJ1-1; D is uncertain. The CDR3 is made up of 15 amino acids. Germline V gene lookup returns CDR1 MNHEY and CDR2 SMNVEV (reference sequence). Between the trimmed V and J ends, which lost 0 bases and 4 bases, there was a span of 12 bases. This chain's CDR3 is CASSLSFVGGTEAFF. The CDR3 nucleotides read TGTGCCAGCAGTTTATCCTTCGTCGGAGGCACTGAAGCTTTCTTT.

V and J are TRBV3-1 (or the pseudogene TRBV3-2) and TRBJ1-6; TRBD1 might be the D (5 bases). CDR1 is LGHDT and CDR2 is YNNKEL in the germline V gene (reference sequence). The CDR3 is 17 amino acids. V lost 2 bases to trimming and J lost 4 bases, with 15 bases between them. This chain's CDR3 is CASSQRGGDLYNSPLHF. Written as DNA, the CDR3 is TGTGCCAGCAGCCAAAGGGGTGGCGATTTGTATAATTCACCCCTCCACTTT.

The chain has TRBV28 and TRBJ1-1; unclear D gene. This CDR3 has 13 residues. Per the germline V gene, CDR1 is MDHEN and CDR2 is SYDVKM. The ends were cut back, 7 bases at V and 8 bases at J, with 17 bases in the middle. CDR3 DNA: TGTGCCAGCATGAGGCAGACCTTTACAGAAGCTTTCTTT. It translates to CASMRQTFTEAFF.

The chain is built from TRBV5-6 and TRBJ1-3; TRBD1 matches 7 bases. From germline, CDR1 is SGHDT and CDR2 YYEEEE. With V trimmed by 5 bases and J by 0 bases, 5 bases remained unmatched. There are 15 residues in the CDR3. The CDR3 region has the DNA TGTGCCAGCAGACATACAGGGGCCTCTGGAAACACCATATATTTT. The encoded protein is CASRHTGASGNTIYF.

The chain recombines TRBV30 with TRBJ2-7, with D maybe TRBD2 (6 bases). The CDR3 length is 14 residues. CDR1 is GTSNPN, CDR2 SVGIG, per germline (reference sequence). V was pared by 1 base and J by 2 bases, with 12 bases between. CDR3 residues: CAWSEGAGPYEQYF. CDR3 nucleotide sequence: TGTGCCTGGAGTGAAGGCGCGGGGCCCTACGAGCAGTACTTC.

The J gene is TRBJ2-3, the V gene TRBV20-1; TRBD2 agrees at 7 bases. The germline CDR1 and CDR2 sequences are DFQATT and SNEGSKA (reference sequence). The CDR3 is made up of 11 amino acids. This CDR3 is CRGGSTDTQYF. Written as DNA, the CDR3 is TGCAGGGGGGGGAGCACAGATACGCAGTATTTT.

The rearrangement joins TRBV6-5 to TRBJ2-1, with 7 positions matching TRBD2. Germline V gene data show CDR1 as MNHEY and CDR2 as SVGAGI. This CDR3 region has 14 residues. With V trimmed by 5 bases and J by 1 base, 2 bases remained unmatched. The chain's CDR3 is CASSRGRSYNEQFF. The CDR3 DNA is TGTGCCAGCAGTCGCGGGAGATCCTACAATGAGCAGTTCTTC.

The rearrangement joins TRBV5-1 to TRBJ2-5; the match to TRBD2 covers 7 bases. This CDR3 region has 14 residues. The trim removed 2 bases at V and 4 bases at J, leaving 5 bases unmatched. Germline lookup yields CDR1 SGHRS and CDR2 YFSETQ. The CDR3 nucleotides are TGCGCCAGCAGCTTCCGGGGGGTGATAGAGACCCAGTACTTC. It is translated as CASSFRGVIETQYF. The full variable domain, completed using reference TRBV5-1 and TRBJ2-5, is KAGVTQTPRYLIKTRGQQVTLSCSPISGHRSVSWYQQTPGQGLQFLFEYFSETQRNKGNFPGRFSGRQFSNSRSEMNVSTLELGDSALYLCASSFRGVIETQYFGPGTRLLVL.

The rearrangement joins TRBV11-1 to TRBJ2-1, with D hard to call. The CDR3 is 15 residues long. Germline assignment: CDR1 SGHAT and CDR2 FQDESV (reference sequence). Between the trimmed V and J ends, which lost 5 bases and 0 bases, there was a span of 11 bases. The CDR3 coding sequence is TGTGCCAGCAGCCCTGCCCCAGACTCCTACAATGAGCAGTTCTTC. It specifies CASSPAPDSYNEQFF.

This rearrangement joins TRBV4-2 to TRBJ1-2; the D gene is possibly TRBD1 (5 bases). Between the trimmed V and J ends, which lost 0 bases and 3 bases, there was a span of 14 bases. The CDR3 runs to 16 residues. Germline values: CDR1 LGHNA, CDR2 YNFKEQ. CDR3 region: CASSQDTSGRDYGYTF. The CDR3 DNA sequence: TGTGCCAGCAGCCAAGACACAAGTGGCAGGGACTATGGCTACACCTTC.

The chain carries TRBV2 and TRBJ2-1, with D perhaps matching TRBD1 (5 bases). The CDR3 covers 14 residues. Germline V gene sequence: CDR1 SNHLY, CDR2 FYNNEI. V lost 11 bases and J lost 7, with 21 bases in between. CDR3 residues: CAGLPRQFRNEQFF. Written as DNA, the CDR3 is TGTGCCGGGCTACCAAGACAGTTTAGAAATGAGCAGTTCTTC.

This clone was detected once. The chain carries TRBV27 and TRBJ1-2; D is undetermined. Germline CDR1 is MNHEY and CDR2 is SMNVEV (reference sequence). Trimming removed 6 bases at V and 4 bases at J, with 15 bases between. The CDR3 has 14 amino acids. The CDR3 protein is CASRSEGSFYGYTF. For the CDR3, the DNA is TGTGCCAGCAGGTCTGAGGGCTCCTTCTATGGCTACACCTTC.

The chain carries TRBV7-3 and TRBJ2-1; weak D call: TRBD2 (6 bases). Germline V gene data show CDR1 as SGHTA and CDR2 as FQGTGA. The CDR3 is made up of 17 amino acids. Trimming took 0 bases from V and 0 from J, leaving 12 bases between them. In DNA, the CDR3 is TGTGCCAGCAGCTTAACCGGCGGGGCTAGCTCCTACAATGAGCAGTTCTTC. It specifies CASSLTGGASSYNEQFF.

CDR3 sequence reads: CASSPTMGSGRAHGYTF. The CDR3 DNA reads as TGTGCCAGCAGTCCAACAATGGGGTCGGGGAGGGCTCACGGCTACACCTTC. The J gene is TRBJ1-2, the V gene TRBV3-1 (or the pseudogene TRBV3-2); D uncertain. This CDR3 region has 17 residues. From germline, CDR1 is LGHDT and CDR2 YNNKEL (reference sequence). V was pared by 6 bases and J by 8 bases, with 28 bases between.

The chain links TRBV9 to TRBJ1-1, with 7 nucleotides matching TRBD1. The CDR3 is 15 amino acids. V lost 4 bases, J lost 1 base, and 7 bases stayed unmatched. Per germline, CDR1 SGDLS and CDR2 YYNGEE. The CDR3 spells CASSPTGASNTEAFF. The CDR3 coding sequence is TGTGCCAGCAGCCCAACAGGGGCGTCGAACACTGAAGCTTTCTTT.

The chain recombines TRBV7-9 with TRBJ1-3; D remains unclear. Trimming took off 3 bases at V and 4 bases at J, with 10 bases between the two ends. The CDR3 totals 14 residues. CDR1 and CDR2 (germline): SEHNR, FQNEAQ (reference sequence). The CDR3 region has the DNA TGTGCCAGCAGCTTTTTAGCAGCGGGAAACACCATATATTTT. Amino acids: CASSFLAAGNTIYF.

In DNA form, the CDR3 reads TGTGCCAGCAGCTTCGGGGGGGTTGAAAAACTGTTTTTT. Amino acid sequence: CASSFGGVEKLFF. The chain employs TRBV27 and TRBJ1-4; D is possibly TRBD1 (5 bases). The CDR3 is 13 amino acids. Trimming took off 6 bases at V and 7 bases at J, with 12 bases between the two ends. The germline V gene encodes CDR1 MNHEY and CDR2 SMNVEV (reference sequence).

This chain joins TRBV12-3 or TRBV12-4 and TRBJ1-2; no definite D call. The length of the CDR3 is 13 residues. The ends were cut back, 10 bases at V and 2 bases at J, with 14 bases in the middle. The CDR3 reads CAIGSSGNYGYTF. Written as DNA, the CDR3 is TGTGCCATCGGGTCGTCGGGGAACTATGGCTACACCTTC.

This sequence joins TRBV9 and TRBJ1-2, with TRBD1 matching over 8 bases. The CDR3 runs to 16 residues. Germline CDR1 and CDR2: SGDLS and YYNGEE. The J segment lost 8 bases and the V segment lost 3 bases, leaving 15 bases of the junction unmatched. CDR3 DNA: TGTGCCAGCAGCGGCCCGCCAGGGGGCTTTATTCGAGGCTACACCTTC. Its protein product is CASSGPPGGFIRGYTF.

The chain combines TRBV19 with TRBJ2-5, with 13 positions matching TRBD2. With 1 base clipped from V and 4 bases from J, the junction kept 21 bases outside the gene matches. Germline V gene sequence: CDR1 LNHDA, CDR2 SQIVND (reference sequence). The CDR3 spans 22 residues. DNA of the CDR3: TGTGCCAGTAGTATAGGGTTTTCGGGAGGGGGTAAACTAGCGGGAGGGCCAGAGACCCAGTACTTC. Translating gives CASSIGFSGGGKLAGGPETQYF.